The T cell receptor (beta chain) described here comes from a study of CD8 T cells in ankylosing spondylitis. Study-wide results and limits: A motif of fewer than ten highly homologous TCR beta variants was seen as apparently characteristic of ankylosing spondylitis blood. Both synovial fluid and blood in reactive arthritis had previously been reported to carry some motif variants. Matched ankylosing spondylitis synovial fluid reportedly contained a significantly enriched population of disease-linked clones.

TCRdb re-called the 5' RACE reads through MiXCR, storing one row per CDR3 protein. Seen here are 350,000 to 550,000 distinct CDR3 sequences, roughly 25% observed once, and the top ten hold 0.89%. Germline V gives CDR1 LNHDA, CDR2 SQIVND (reference sequence). The CDR3 runs to 13 residues. The V and J ends lost 4 bases and 2 bases respectively, with 8 bases between them. This clonotype appeared a few times. Its antigen is still unknown. J is TRBJ2-5 and V is TRBV19; TRBD2 might be the D (6 bases). What was sequenced was blood, either unsorted or a sorted T cell fraction (not recorded which). This sequence originates from a male donor with ankylosing spondylitis. The CDR3 DNA is TGTGCCAGTAGTACGGGACTTCAAGAGACCCAGTACTTC. Protein product: CASSTGLQETQYF.